The present T cell receptor beta chain was sequenced within a study of blood T cell repertoires in COVID-19. Study-wide background: Italy, Spain and the United States were the sources of the convalescent and acute COVID-19 samples. From T cells, B-cell-depleted T cells, or PBMCs came the material, which was cDNA or gDNA.

The assay was immunoSEQ multiplex PCR, and TCRdb's table has in-frame clones only and misses some. Of around 280,000 clones in the sample, roughly 87% were seen once. Participants were aged 18 to 89 years from some 24 US areas. Cohort 3 donors counted as recovered after two negative PCRs, clearance, or resolved symptoms. Germline assignment: CDR1 SGHTA and CDR2 FQGNSA. Deletions cut 1 base from V and 7 bases from J, with 11 bases between. This CDR3 has 15 amino acids. Sample: PBMCs or T cells enriched from blood (not recorded which). This receptor was obtained from a woman aged 40 to 49 who had recovered from COVID-19. This chain uses TRBV7-2 with TRBJ1-6; no firm D call. The CDR3 loop is CASSLEGRRNSPLHF. In DNA form, the CDR3 reads TGTGCCAGCAGCTTAGAGGGCAGGAGGAATTCACCCCTCCACTTT.